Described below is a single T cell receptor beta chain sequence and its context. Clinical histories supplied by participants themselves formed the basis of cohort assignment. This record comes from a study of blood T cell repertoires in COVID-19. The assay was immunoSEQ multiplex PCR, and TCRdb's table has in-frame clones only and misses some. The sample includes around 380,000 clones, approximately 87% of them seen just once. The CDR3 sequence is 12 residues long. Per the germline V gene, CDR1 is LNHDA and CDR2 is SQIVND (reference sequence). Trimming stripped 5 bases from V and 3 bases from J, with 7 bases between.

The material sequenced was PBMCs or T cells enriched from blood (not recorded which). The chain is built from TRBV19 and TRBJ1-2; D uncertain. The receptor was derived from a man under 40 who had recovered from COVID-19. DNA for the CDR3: TGTGCCAGTAGTTTTGTAGACTATGGCTACACCTTC. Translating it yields CASSFVDYGYTF.